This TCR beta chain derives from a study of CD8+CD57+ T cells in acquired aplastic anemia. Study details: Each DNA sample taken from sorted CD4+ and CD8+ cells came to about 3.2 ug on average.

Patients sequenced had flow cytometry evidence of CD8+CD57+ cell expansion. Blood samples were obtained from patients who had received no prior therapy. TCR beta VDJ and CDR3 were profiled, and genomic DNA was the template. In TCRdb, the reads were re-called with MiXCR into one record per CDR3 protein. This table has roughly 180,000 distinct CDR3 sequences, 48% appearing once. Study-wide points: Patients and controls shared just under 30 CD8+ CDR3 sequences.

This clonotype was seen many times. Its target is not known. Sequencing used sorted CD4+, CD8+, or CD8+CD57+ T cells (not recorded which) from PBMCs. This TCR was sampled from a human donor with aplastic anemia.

In DNA, the CDR3 is TGTGCCAGCAGCGAGAAGCGGGGGGGCCCGGCAGATACGCAGTATTTT. Translating gives CASSEKRGGPADTQYF. The chain links TRBV6-1 to TRBJ2-3; 10 nucleotides agree with TRBD2. Trimming removed 6 bases from V and 4 bases from J; junction bases left unmatched: 10. Germline loops: CDR1 MNHNS, CDR2 SASEGT. CDR3 length: 16 residues.